The clone carrying this T cell receptor (beta chain) has at least ten counts. The antigen remains unidentified. Library construction for TCR beta used iRepertoire HTBI primers and Arm-PCR of CDR3 regions. Each CDR3 protein gets one entry after TCRdb re-called the multiplex PCR reads with MiXCR. This sample has some 430,000 distinct CDR3 sequences; 20% to 25% occur once, and the top ten carry around 7%. This record belongs to a study of regulatory T cells in long-lasting Graves disease. Broader study findings: It was in persistent disease that TRBV28, TRBJ1-2 and TRBJ2-5 were favored.

Indicated time point: persistent/refractory GD, antithyroid drugs over 5 years with positive TRAb. PBMC RNA served as the TCR library source. CDR1 is MNHNS and CDR2 is SASEGT in the germline V gene. The CDR3 totals 16 residues. The ends lost 0 bases at V and 4 bases at J; junction bases unmatched: 8. Sequencing used peripheral blood mononuclear cells (PBMCs), obtained when the disease was refractory, from a patient treated with antithyroid drugs. The chain combines TRBV6-1 with TRBJ2-5; 7 bases fit TRBD2. This clonotype was sampled from a female donor with Graves disease. CDR3 coding DNA: TGTGCCAGCAGTGAAGCCTCGGGACTACCAGGAGAGACCCAGTACTTC. It yields the protein CASSEASGLPGETQYF.